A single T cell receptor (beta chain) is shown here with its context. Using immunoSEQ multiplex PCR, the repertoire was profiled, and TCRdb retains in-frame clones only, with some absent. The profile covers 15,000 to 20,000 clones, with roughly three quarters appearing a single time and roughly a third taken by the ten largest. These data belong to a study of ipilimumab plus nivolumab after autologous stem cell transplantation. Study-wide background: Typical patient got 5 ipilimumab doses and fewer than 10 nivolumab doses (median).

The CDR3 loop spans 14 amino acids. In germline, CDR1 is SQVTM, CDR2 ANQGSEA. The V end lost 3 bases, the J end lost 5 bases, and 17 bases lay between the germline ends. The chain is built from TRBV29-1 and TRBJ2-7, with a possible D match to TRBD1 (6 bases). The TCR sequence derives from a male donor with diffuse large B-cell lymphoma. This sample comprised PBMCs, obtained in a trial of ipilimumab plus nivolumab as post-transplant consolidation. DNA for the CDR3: TGCAGCGTTGAGGGGGCAGGAGGATCGAACGAGCAGTACTTC. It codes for CSVEGAGGSNEQYF.